The 17 T cell receptor beta chains presented below share a single source sample, sequenced in a study of response to subunit inactivated influenza vaccine. TCRdb reprocessed the RT-PCR reads via MiXCR and lists one record per CDR3 protein. Seen here are hundreds of thousands of distinct CDR3 sequences, about 14% observed once, and the top ten hold around 6.5%. Sequencing was performed on PBMCs from blood, taken around 14 days before vaccination. All receptors derive from a man between 50 and 59 years old who received an inactivated influenza vaccine.

The chain joins TRBV7-9 to TRBJ2-1; D may be TRBD2 (6 bases). CDR3 length: 14 amino acids. CDR1 is SEHNR and CDR2 is FQNEAQ in the germline V gene (reference sequence). Trimming removed 0 bases from V and 7 bases from J, with 10 bases in between. This CDR3 is CASSLAGLPNEQFF. CDR3 sequence (DNA): TGTGCCAGCAGCTTAGCGGGACTTCCAAATGAGCAGTTCTTC.

The rearrangement links TRBV20-1 to TRBJ2-7; tentative D call: TRBD2 (6 bases). This CDR3 comprises 17 residues. Germline CDR1 reads DFQATT; CDR2 reads SNEGSKA (reference sequence). The ends were cut back, 0 bases at V and 0 bases at J, with 18 bases in the middle. CDR3 sequence (DNA): TGCAGTGCTAGAGATCCCCCCTCTAGCGCCGACTCCTACGAGCAGTACTTC. Encoded protein: CSARDPPSSADSYEQYF.

This clonotype was counted a few times. The chain joins TRBV20-1 to TRBJ1-6, with 8 bases aligning to TRBD1. There are 15 residues in the CDR3. Germline loops: CDR1 DFQATT, CDR2 SNEGSKA (reference sequence). Trimming cost V 4 bases and J 9 bases; bases outside gene matches: 11. As DNA, the CDR3 is TGCAGTGCTAAAACAGGGGGGGAGGCGGCTTCACCCCTCCACTTT. It codes for CSAKTGGEAASPLHF.

In this sample, this clonotype turned up a few times. This chain uses TRBV9 with TRBJ1-4; tentative D call: TRBD1 (5 bases). This CDR3 has 16 residues. CDR1 and CDR2 (germline): SGDLS, YYNGEE. The germline V and J ends were trimmed by 0 bases and 5 bases, with 14 bases remaining between them. In nucleotides, the CDR3 is TGTGCCAGCAGCGTAGGGCAGGGCGGGTTGAATGAAAAACTGTTTTTT. Translating it yields CASSVGQGGLNEKLFF.

This clonotype was detected a few times. V usage is TRBV6-2 or TRBV6-3 and J usage is TRBJ2-3, with D possibly being TRBD2 (5 bases). The CDR3 runs to 15 residues. The germline V gene has CDR1 MNHEY and CDR2 SVGEGT. Deletions cut 4 bases from V and 6 bases from J, with 17 bases between. This chain's CDR3 is CASSSPGRSSDTQYF. CDR3 nucleotide sequence: TGTGCCAGCAGTTCGCCGGGAAGGAGCTCGGATACGCAGTATTTT.

This clonotype occurred many times. This rearrangement joins TRBV7-9 to TRBJ1-4; TRBD1 might be the D (5 bases). The CDR3 totals 15 residues. Germline CDR1 reads SEHNR; CDR2 reads FQNEAQ (reference sequence). V dropped 0 bases and J dropped 8 bases, with 13 bases sitting between them. CDR3 nucleotide sequence: TGTGCCAGCAGCTTAGCGGGGGGTTCCAACGAAAAACTGTTTTTT. This codes for CASSLAGGSNEKLFF.

The chain joins TRBV20-1 to TRBJ2-5; 12 bases fit TRBD2. Germline CDR1 is DFQATT and CDR2 is SNEGSKA (reference sequence). CDR3 length: 13 amino acids. With V trimmed by 5 bases and J by 3 bases, 1 base remained unmatched. The CDR3: CSARTSGEETQYF. The CDR3 DNA reads as TGCAGTGCTCGGACTAGCGGGGAAGAGACCCAGTACTTC.

The rearrangement uses TRBV5-1 and TRBJ1-6, with a tentative D call TRBD1 (5 bases). Trimming left V 4 bases short and J 9 bases short, with 14 bases between. Germline CDR1 and CDR2: SGHRS and YFSETQ. The CDR3 runs to 14 residues. CDR3: CASSEDMEVSPLHF. CDR3 nucleotide sequence: TGCGCCAGCAGCGAGGACATGGAGGTTTCACCCCTCCACTTT.

This clonotype came up a few times. The chain recombines TRBV11-2 with TRBJ2-7; 7 nucleotides match TRBD1. The V and J ends lost 4 bases and 2 bases, in that order; junction bases with no gene match: 14. There are 17 residues in the CDR3. Germline CDR1 is SGHAT and CDR2 is FQNNGV. The CDR3 nucleotides read TGTGCCAGCAGCTCATCAGCCAGGGGTGGGACAGCCTACGAGCAGTACTTC. Translated, it gives CASSSSARGGTAYEQYF.

This clonotype appeared a few times. The CDR3 nucleotides read TGTGCCAGCAGCTTAGCGGGGTGGTCTCAGCCCCAGCATTTT. Its protein product is CASSLAGWSQPQHF. The J gene is TRBJ1-5, the V gene TRBV7-2; D gene unclear. The V gene's germline CDR1 is SGHTA and CDR2 FQGNSA. The CDR3 runs 14 residues. Trimming removed 0 bases from V and 6 bases from J, with 9 bases in between.

J is TRBJ2-7 and V is TRBV20-1; D not certain. The V gene's germline CDR1 is DFQATT and CDR2 SNEGSKA (reference sequence). Trimming stripped 2 bases from V and 3 bases from J, with 5 bases between. There are 11 residues in the CDR3. The CDR3 spells CSARPYYEQYF. For the CDR3, the DNA is TGCAGTGCTAGACCTTACTACGAGCAGTACTTC.

The chain employs TRBV10-3 and TRBJ1-2; TRBD1 matches 10 bases. This CDR3 spans 15 amino acids. Germline V gene sequence: CDR1 ENHRY, CDR2 SYGVKD. The ends lost 6 bases at V and 2 bases at J; junction bases unmatched: 6. The chain's CDR3 is CAISAGTGANYGYTF. CDR3 DNA sequence: TGTGCCATCAGCGCCGGGACAGGGGCCAACTATGGCTACACCTTC.

This clonotype was detected ten times or more. V and J are TRBV11-2 and TRBJ2-3, with D possibly being TRBD1 (5 bases). The germline V gene encodes CDR1 SGHAT and CDR2 FQNNGV. The germline V and J ends were trimmed by 0 bases and 1 base, with 11 bases remaining between them. The CDR3 totals 16 residues. The CDR3 sequence: CASSLDLGHRTDTQYF. Here the CDR3 DNA reads TGTGCCAGCAGCTTAGATTTAGGACACCGCACAGATACGCAGTATTTT. The full variable domain, its missing parts supplied by reference TRBV11-2 and TRBJ2-3, is EAGVAQSPRYKIIEKRQSVAFWCNPISGHATLYWYQQILGQGPKLLIQFQNNGVVDDSQLPKDRFSAERLKGVDSTLKIQPAKLEDSAVYLCASSLDLGHRTDTQYFGPGTRLTVL.

The rearrangement links TRBV7-2 to TRBJ2-7; 9 bases match TRBD2. There are 16 residues in the CDR3. Germline-derived CDR1 and CDR2 are SGHTA and FQGNSA. The trim removed 5 bases at V and 7 bases at J, leaving 15 bases unmatched. The CDR3 sequence is CASSPHLRGRAREQYF. The CDR3 DNA sequence: TGTGCCAGCAGCCCTCACCTTCGCGGGAGGGCCAGGGAGCAGTACTTC.

V gene TRBV30 combines with J gene TRBJ1-1; D unclear. The CDR3 has 13 residues. The V gene lost 0 bases and the J gene lost 0 bases, with 5 bases spanning the gap. Germline lookup yields CDR1 GTSNPN and CDR2 SVGIG (reference sequence). DNA for the CDR3: TGTGCCTGGAGTGTACATCTGAACACTGAAGCTTTCTTT. The encoded protein is CAWSVHLNTEAFF.

This clonotype occurred a few times. This rearrangement joins TRBV4-2 to TRBJ1-2; D might be TRBD1 (5 bases). Germline CDR1 reads LGHNA; CDR2 reads YNFKEQ. The V end was cut by 2 bases, the J end by 8 bases, with 18 bases between. The CDR3 runs to 15 residues. The CDR3 loop is CASSQSVQGLYGYTF. The CDR3 nucleotides read TGTGCCAGCAGCCAATCGGTGCAGGGATTGTACGGCTACACCTTC.

This clonotype was counted only a few times. The chain uses TRBV20-1 and TRBJ2-2, with D hard to call. This CDR3 comprises 13 residues. Germline-derived CDR1 and CDR2 are DFQATT and SNEGSKA (reference sequence). Trimming left V 3 bases short and J 0 bases short, with 5 bases between. The CDR3 protein is CSASLPNTGELFF. CDR3 bases: TGCAGTGCTAGTCTTCCGAACACCGGGGAGCTGTTTTTT.